These T cell receptor beta chains were read from a single sample in a study of T cells in Graves' hyperthyroidism and ophthalmopathy. TCRdb used MiXCR to reprocess the multiplex PCR reads, holding one entry per CDR3 protein. The repertoire holds hundreds of thousands of distinct CDR3 sequences, with roughly 14% as singletons. Sequenced input: blood. These receptors all stem from a young man with Graves' ophthalmopathy. CDR3s include the opening cysteine and the closing phenylalanine or tryptophan. A D gene is named only where the DNA matches it firmly. Size is omitted from some rows. Given values are once, few, many or a class for expanded clones.

abundance,d_gene,j_gene,v_gene,CDR3nt,CDR3aa
many,TRBD2,TRBJ2-3,TRBV3-1,TGTGCCAGCAGCCAAGGGGAGGGGAGTAGCACAGATACGCAGTATTTT,CASSQGEGSSTDTQYF
few,.,TRBJ1-2,TRBV30,TGTGCCTGGAGGGAAGCCGGGGGTGTCTATGGCTACACCTTC,CAWREAGGVYGYTF
few,TRBD2,TRBJ2-3,TRBV7-3,TGTGCCAGCAGCTTGTTTGTGGGGGGGAGCGGGGATACGCAGTATTTT,CASSLFVGGSGDTQYF
many,.,TRBJ2-3,TRBV29-1,TGCAGCGCCAGCCAGGATACGCAGTATTTT,CSASQDTQYF
few,.,TRBJ1-2,TRBV7-9,TGTGCCAGCAGCTTCATAGTGGGAAACTATGGCTACACCTTC,CASSFIVGNYGYTF
many,TRBD2,TRBJ2-7,TRBV13,TGTGCCAGCAGCTTACGGGAGGCTCCCTACGAGCAGTACTTC,CASSLREAPYEQYF
few,.,TRBJ2-3,TRBV9,TGTGCCAGCAGCGTAGGGACGGGGGGCGCAGATACGCAGTATTTT,CASSVGTGGADTQYF
few,.,TRBJ1-4,TRBV20-1,TGCAGTGTAAGGCAGGGGAGAGAAAAACTGTTTTTT,CSVRQGREKLFF
.,TRBD1,TRBJ2-7,TRBV20-1,TGCAGTGCTAGAGGAGGGTGGGACAGTTCCTACGAGCAGTACTTC,CSARGGWDSSYEQYF
.,.,TRBJ2-2,TRBV7-2,TGTGCCAGCAGCTTCGTAAGGGGGTTAGACACCGGGGAGCTGTTTTTT,CASSFVRGLDTGELFF
few,.,TRBJ1-5,TRBV9,TGTGCCAGCAGCGTAGGCTCAGTGAATCAGCCCCAGCATTTT,CASSVGSVNQPQHF
many,.,TRBJ2-3,TRBV11-3,TGTGCCAGCAGCTTAGCGGGGGAATCAACTAGCACAGATACGCAGTATTTT,CASSLAGESTSTDTQYF
many,.,TRBJ1-1,TRBV6-1,TGTGCCAGCAGGATCATAGGAGGGAACACTGAAGCTTTCTTT,CASRIIGGNTEAFF
.,.,TRBJ1-5,TRBV6-1,TGTGCCAGCAGGTTTCACAGGGCCCGCAATCAGCCCCAGCATTTT,CASRFHRARNQPQHF
many,.,TRBJ2-1,TRBV7-2,TGTGCCAGCGCGGTCCTTATGTACTACAATGAGCAGTTCTTC,CASAVLMYYNEQFF
many,.,TRBJ1-2,TRBV5-1,TGCGCCAGCAGCTTGGAGTCCTCGACCTATGGCTACACCTTC,CASSLESSTYGYTF
many,TRBD2,TRBJ2-7,TRBV6-1,TGTGCCAGCAGCCAGACTAGCGGGAGGTACCACGAGCAGTACTTC,CASSQTSGRYHEQYF
.,.,TRBJ1-1,TRBV6-1,TGTGCCAGCAGTGAAAGGGAGGGGCTGAACACTGAAGCTTTCTTT,CASSEREGLNTEAFF
many,.,TRBJ2-7,TRBV27,TGTGCCAGCAGTCTACTGTCGTCGGGCCTCCACGAGCAGTACTTC,CASSLLSSGLHEQYF
many,TRBD1,TRBJ2-7,TRBV6-1,TGTGCCAGCAGTGCGCCGGGACAGGATTCCTACGAGCAGTACTTC,CASSAPGQDSYEQYF
.,TRBD2,TRBJ2-2,TRBV5-1,TGCGCCAGCACTCCTAGGATAGCGGGGGCGAACACCGGGGAGCTGTTTTTT,CASTPRIAGANTGELFF
many,.,TRBJ2-1,TRBV2,TGTGCCAGCAGCACGTCTAGTTCCAATGAGCAGTTCTTC,CASSTSSSNEQFF
.,.,TRBJ1-1,TRBV10-1,TGCGCCAGCAGTCTTACCGGGGGTCAGGCTGAAGCTTTCTTT,CASSLTGGQAEAFF
many,.,TRBJ2-7,TRBV12-3/TRBV12-4,TGTGCCAGCAGTTTAAGGGGGGGGTCCGAGCAGTACTTC,CASSLRGGSEQYF
many,TRBD2,TRBJ2-1,TRBV30,TGTGCCTGGAGTCTAGCGGGGTACAATGAGCAGTTCTTC,CAWSLAGYNEQFF
many,.,TRBJ2-5,TRBV7-9,TGTGCCAGCAGTCACAGGGAGGAGACCCAGTACTTC,CASSHREETQYF
few,.,TRBJ2-2,TRBV24-1,TGTGCCACCAGTGATTGGAACACCGGGGAGCTGTTTTTT,CATSDWNTGELFF
many,.,TRBJ2-1,TRBV7-9,TGTGCCAGCAGCCTCCAGACACGGAAGATCTACAATGAGCAGTTCTTC,CASSLQTRKIYNEQFF
.,TRBD2,TRBJ2-2,TRBV4-1,TGCGCCAGCAGCGATAACGGGGGGGCAGCCGGGGAGCTGTTTTTT,CASSDNGGAAGELFF
many,TRBD2,TRBJ2-5,TRBV11-2,TGTGCCAGCACCGCTGGGCGGGGGAGTCAAGAGACCCAGTACTTC,CASTAGRGSQETQYF
many,TRBD2,TRBJ2-1,TRBV7-8,TGTGCCAGCAGGTATCTAGCGGGGGGGCCTGATGAGCAGTTCTTC,CASRYLAGGPDEQFF
once,TRBD2,TRBJ2-7,TRBV12-3/TRBV12-4,TGTGCCAGCAGTTTACGGGGACTAGCGGGGGGGTACGAGCAGTACTTC,CASSLRGLAGGYEQYF
.,.,TRBJ2-1,TRBV12-5,TGTGCTAGTGGTTCCGGGGGCCCCTCCTACAATGAGCAGTTCTTC,CASGSGGPSYNEQFF
few,.,TRBJ1-2,TRBV28,TGTGCCAGTAATACAGGGCTAATTGGCTATGGCTACACCTTC,CASNTGLIGYGYTF
many,TRBD1,TRBJ1-5,TRBV28,TGTGCCAGCAGTTTGCGGGACAGGGGACGACGGATTCAGCCCCAGCATTTT,CASSLRDRGRRIQPQHF
.,TRBD1,TRBJ1-2,TRBV29-1,TGCAGCGTGGGGACAGGGAGCCATAACTATGGCTACACCTTC,CSVGTGSHNYGYTF
.,TRBD1,TRBJ1-1,TRBV14,TGTGCCAGCAGCCAGTGGTCTGACAGGGAAGCTCTGGTATGGAACACTGAAGCTTTCTTT,CASSQWSDREALVWNTEAFF
many,TRBD1,TRBJ2-3,TRBV5-6,TGTGCCAGCAGCTTGGGGGACAGGGTGGCAGATACGCAGTATTTT,CASSLGDRVADTQYF
.,TRBD2,TRBJ2-3,TRBV4-2,TGTGCCAGCAGCCAAAGGCAAGGGACTAGCGGGAGTCTGGATACGCAGTATTTT,CASSQRQGTSGSLDTQYF
.,.,TRBJ2-6,TRBV6-1,TGTGCCAGCAGCCTTCAGTCTGGGGCCAACGTCCCGACTTTC,CASSLQSGANVPTF
.,.,TRBJ1-1,TRBV14,TGTGCCAGCAGCCCTTGGGGCAGGGACACTGAAGCTTTCTTT,CASSPWGRDTEAFF
.,TRBD2,TRBJ2-2,TRBV6-2/TRBV6-3,TGTGCCAGCAGGCGGGAGGGTTATACCGGGGAGCTGTTTTTT,CASRREGYTGELFF
.,TRBD1,TRBJ1-5,TRBV5-1,TGCGCCAGCAGCCAGGGGGGGAAGGACCAGCCCCAGCATTTT,CASSQGGKDQPQHF
many,.,TRBJ2-1,TRBV7-9,TGTGCCAGCAGCTTAGGGCACCAGAACAATGAGCAGTTCTTC,CASSLGHQNNEQFF
few,TRBD2,TRBJ2-1,TRBV5-6,TGTGCCAGCAGCCCCACTAGCGGGGCTAGCAAGGAGTTCTTC,CASSPTSGASKEFF
many,.,TRBJ2-1,TRBV6-1,TGTGCCAGCAGGACTACAGGGATGAGCTCCTACAATGAGCAGTTCTTC,CASRTTGMSSYNEQFF
many,.,TRBJ1-1,TRBV9,TGTGCCAGCAGCGTAGGCGGGGGGATGAACACTGAAGCTTTCTTT,CASSVGGGMNTEAFF
.,TRBD1,TRBJ2-7,TRBV5-1,TGCGCCAGCAGCTGGACGACAGGGGGGGGGGACGAGCAGTACTTC,CASSWTTGGGDEQYF
.,TRBD2,TRBJ2-7,TRBV5-1,TGCGCCAGCAGCTTCTGGACTAGTAGCGAGCAGTACTTC,CASSFWTSSEQYF
.,.,TRBJ1-5,TRBV19,TGTGCCAGTAGTATCTCGACAGGCGATCAGCCCCAGCATTTT,CASSISTGDQPQHF
many,.,TRBJ2-1,TRBV2,TGTGCCAGCAGTGATGAAGGGATTGCCTACAATGAGCAGTTCTTC,CASSDEGIAYNEQFF
many,.,TRBJ2-7,TRBV7-9,TGTGCCAGCAGCTTAAACAGGGTCTACGAGCAGTACTTC,CASSLNRVYEQYF